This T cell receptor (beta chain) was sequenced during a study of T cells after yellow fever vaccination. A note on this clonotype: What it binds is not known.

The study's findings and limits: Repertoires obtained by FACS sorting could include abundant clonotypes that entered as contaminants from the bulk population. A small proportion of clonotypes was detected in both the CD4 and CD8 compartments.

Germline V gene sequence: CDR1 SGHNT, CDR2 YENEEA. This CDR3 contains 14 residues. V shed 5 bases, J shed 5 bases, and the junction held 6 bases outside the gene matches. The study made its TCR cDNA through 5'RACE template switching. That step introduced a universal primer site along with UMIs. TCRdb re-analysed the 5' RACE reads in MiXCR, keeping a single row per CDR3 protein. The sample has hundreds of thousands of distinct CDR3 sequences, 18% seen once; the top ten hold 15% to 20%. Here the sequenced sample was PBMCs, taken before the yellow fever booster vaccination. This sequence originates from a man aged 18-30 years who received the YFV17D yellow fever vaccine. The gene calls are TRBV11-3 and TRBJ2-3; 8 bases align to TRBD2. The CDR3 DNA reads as TGTGCCAGCAGCCGGGGGGGGAATATAGATACGCAGTATTTT. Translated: CASSRGGNIDTQYF. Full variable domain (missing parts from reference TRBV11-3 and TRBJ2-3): EAGVVQSPRYKIIEKKQPVAFWCNPISGHNTLYWYLQNLGQGPELLIRYENEEAVDDSQLPKDRFSAERLKGVDSTLKIQPAELGDSAVYLCASSRGGNIDTQYFGPGTRLTVL.